Below, 18 T cell receptor beta chains from the same sample are listed, as sequenced in a study of cytomegalovirus exposure and HLA in healthy donors. With 60 Vbeta and 13 Jbeta primers, the PCR was carried out. Generated by immunoSEQ multiplex PCR, the TCRdb table keeps only in-frame clones and is missing some. This sample contains about 160,000 clones. The material sequenced was PBMCs. The receptors derive from a man aged 25-40 years in good health and CMV-seronegative.

The chain carries TRBV29-1 and TRBJ1-3, with a weak D call TRBD1 (6 bases). This CDR3 region has 17 residues. The V end lost 5 bases, the J end lost 0 bases, and 20 bases lay between the germline ends. From germline, CDR1 is SQVTM and CDR2 ANQGSEA. CDR3 nucleotide sequence: TGCAGCGTTCTGACAGGCCAAGAGGGGGACTCTGGAAACACCATATATTTT. This translates into CSVLTGQEGDSGNTIYF.

The V gene is TRBV6-5, the J gene TRBJ1-5, with unresolved D. From germline, CDR1 is MNHEY and CDR2 SVGAGI. Between the trimmed V and J ends, which lost 1 base and 3 bases, there was a span of 7 bases. The CDR3 length is 14 residues. The CDR3 DNA sequence: TGTGCCAGCAGTTACTTGGCAGACAATCAGCCCCAGCATTTT. This codes for CASSYLADNQPQHF.

The chain recombines TRBV29-1 with TRBJ1-2; D is perhaps TRBD1 (5 bases). The CDR3 spans 14 residues. V lost 6 bases and J lost 3, with 17 bases in between. CDR1 SQVTM and CDR2 ANQGSEA come from the germline V gene. The CDR3 sequence is CSVPTAWGDYGYTF. CDR3 in DNA: TGCAGCGTACCGACAGCCTGGGGCGACTATGGCTACACCTTC.

The chain links TRBV7-3 to TRBJ2-1; 12 bases line up with TRBD2. The germline V gene has CDR1 SGHTA and CDR2 FQGTGA. The J segment lost 7 bases and the V segment lost 1 base, leaving 14 bases of the junction unmatched. This CDR3 comprises 19 residues. CDR3 coding DNA: TGTGCCAGCAGCTTAAAAAAGAGGCTAGCGGGAGGGCCCGGGAATGAGCAGTTCTTC. Its protein product is CASSLKKRLAGGPGNEQFF. Filled out from reference TRBV7-3 and TRBJ2-1, the complete variable domain reads GAGVSQTPSNKVTEKGKYVELRCDPISGHTALYWYRQSLGQGPEFLIYFQGTGAADDSGLPNDRFFAVRPEGSVSTLKIQRTERGDSAVYLCASSLKKRLAGGPGNEQFFGPGTRLTVL.

The chain carries TRBV10-3 and TRBJ2-4; D might be TRBD2 (6 bases). The V gene lost 2 bases and the J gene lost 0 bases, with 8 bases spanning the gap. The CDR3 runs 15 residues. The germline V gene has CDR1 ENHRY and CDR2 SYGVKD. The CDR3 coding sequence is TGTGCCATCAGTGAGGGGGGACTAGCCAAAAACATTCAGTACTTC. The encoded protein is CAISEGGLAKNIQYF.

The rearrangement uses TRBV5-1 and TRBJ2-3; 12 nucleotides agree with TRBD2. This CDR3 is 14 amino acids long. Germline assignment: CDR1 SGHRS and CDR2 YFSETQ. J gave up 5 bases and V 7 bases, and 5 bases lay outside the gene matches. CDR3: CASGLAGWGDTQYF. In nucleotides, the CDR3 is TGCGCCAGCGGACTAGCGGGGTGGGGAGATACGCAGTATTTT.

The V gene is TRBV15, the J gene TRBJ2-3, with 7 bases that match TRBD2. The CDR3 runs to 16 residues. The ends lost 1 base at V and 0 bases at J; junction bases unmatched: 4. Germline CDR1 reads LNHNV; CDR2 reads YYDKDF (reference sequence). CDR3 region: CATSRGAGASTDTQYF. The CDR3 coding sequence is TGTGCCACCAGCAGAGGGGCGGGAGCTAGCACAGATACGCAGTATTTT.

The chain joins TRBV19 to TRBJ2-5; TRBD1 matches 7 bases. With 5 bases clipped from V and 1 base from J, the junction kept 10 bases outside the gene matches. The CDR3 covers 16 residues. The germline V gene encodes CDR1 LNHDA and CDR2 SQIVND (reference sequence). The CDR3 sequence: CASSSTGKILQETQYF. In DNA, the CDR3 is TGTGCCAGTAGTTCGACAGGGAAAATACTCCAAGAGACCCAGTACTTC.

V is TRBV5-6 and J is TRBJ2-7; 10 bases agree with TRBD1. Germline CDR1 reads SGHDT; CDR2 reads YYEEEE. The CDR3 has 15 amino acids. The trim removed 0 bases at V and 4 bases at J, leaving 4 bases unmatched. CDR3: CASSLAGQGIYEQYF. DNA for the CDR3: TGTGCCAGCAGCTTGGCGGGACAGGGGATATACGAGCAGTACTTC. Drawing the rest from reference TRBV5-6 and TRBJ2-7, the complete variable domain is DAGVTQSPTHLIKTRGQQVTLRCSPKSGHDTVSWYQQALGQGPQFIFQYYEEEERQRGNFPDRFSGHQFPNYSSELNVNALLLGDSALYLCASSLAGQGIYEQYFGPGTRLTVT.

The chain joins TRBV4-2 to TRBJ2-2; 9 bases fit TRBD1. V lost 0 bases, J lost 10 bases, and 9 bases stayed unmatched. The germline CDR1 and CDR2 sequences are LGHNA and YNFKEQ. This CDR3 is 16 amino acids long. CDR3 amino acids: CASSQDFGTGSEELFF. The CDR3 DNA is TGTGCCAGCAGCCAAGATTTCGGGACAGGGTCCGAGGAGCTGTTTTTT.

CDR3 region: CASSPITGFGYTF. In nucleotides, the CDR3 is TGTGCCAGCAGCCCCATTACAGGGTTTGGCTACACCTTC. The chain has TRBV7-7 and TRBJ1-2, with D possibly being TRBD1 (6 bases). Trimming took off 5 bases at V and 7 bases at J, with 14 bases between the two ends. This CDR3 region has 13 residues. Germline V gene data show CDR1 as SSHAT and CDR2 as FNYEAQ (reference sequence).

CDR3 residues: CASSPAEGRLGYNEQFF. The CDR3 DNA sequence: TGTGCCAGCAGCCCGGCGGAGGGTAGACTCGGCTACAATGAGCAGTTCTTC. This chain uses TRBV7-2 with TRBJ2-1; maybe TRBD2 (6 bases). V was shortened by 5 bases and J by 3 bases, with 20 bases between the two germline ends. CDR3 length: 17 amino acids. The V gene's germline CDR1 is SGHTA and CDR2 FQGNSA.

The chain has TRBV7-2 and TRBJ1-2, with D possibly being TRBD1 (5 bases). The CDR3 runs 12 residues. The germline gives CDR1 SGHTA, CDR2 FQGNSA. Deletions cut 5 bases from V and 10 bases from J, with 14 bases between. This CDR3 reads CASSPYRTSYTF. The CDR3 DNA reads as TGTGCCAGCAGCCCCTACAGGACCTCCTACACCTTC.

Points on this clone: Distinct nucleotide sequences in the sample also encode this CDR3. The chain joins TRBV10-3 to TRBJ2-1, with 12 bases fitting TRBD2. J lost 7 bases, V lost 5 bases, and 3 bases had no gene match. CDR1 and CDR2 (germline): ENHRY, SYGVKD. This CDR3 comprises 14 residues. This CDR3 is CAISLAGGTNEQFF. In DNA, the CDR3 is TGTGCCATCAGTCTAGCGGGAGGGACGAATGAGCAGTTCTTC.

The chain recombines TRBV5-1 with TRBJ2-5; 7 nucleotides align to TRBD1. The length of the CDR3 is 15 residues. Germline-derived CDR1 and CDR2 are SGHRS and YFSETQ. The ends lost 3 bases at V and 5 bases at J; junction bases unmatched: 10. CDR3 region: CASSSTGVIGETQYF. CDR3 nucleotides: TGCGCCAGCAGCTCTACAGGGGTTATCGGGGAGACCCAGTACTTC. Variable domain in full (rest from reference TRBV5-1 and TRBJ2-5): KAGVTQTPRYLIKTRGQQVTLSCSPISGHRSVSWYQQTPGQGLQFLFEYFSETQRNKGNFPGRFSGRQFSNSRSEMNVSTLELGDSALYLCASSSTGVIGETQYFGPGTRLLVL.

CDR3 sequence reads: CASSAGRGADGYNEQFF. The CDR3 DNA is TGCGCCAGCAGCGCCGGGAGGGGGGCAGATGGCTACAATGAGCAGTTCTTC. The chain carries TRBV5-1 and TRBJ2-1, with TRBD2 matching 8 bases. The CDR3 length is 17 residues. Per germline, CDR1 SGHRS and CDR2 YFSETQ. J lost 3 bases, V lost 4 bases, and 12 bases had no gene match.

This chain links TRBV2 with TRBJ2-2; weak D call: TRBD1 (6 bases). CDR1 and CDR2 (germline): SNHLY, FYNNEI. The V end lost 5 bases, the J end lost 4 bases, and 14 bases lay between the germline ends. This CDR3 spans 15 amino acids. CDR3 sequence reads: CASSKDRMFTGELFF. The CDR3 nucleotides read TGTGCCAGCAGTAAGGACAGAATGTTCACCGGGGAGCTGTTTTTT.

The chain recombines TRBV4-1 with TRBJ2-1; TRBD2 agrees at 11 bases. Germline CDR1 MGHRA, CDR2 YSYEKL. This CDR3 comprises 18 residues. J gave up 8 bases and V 1 base, and 13 bases lay outside the gene matches. In nucleotides, the CDR3 is TGCGCCAGCAGCCAAGTGATAGCGGGAGGGCGAAGGTTGCATGAGCAGTTCTTC. Translating it yields CASSQVIAGGRRLHEQFF.